A single sample is the source of the 11 T cell receptor beta chains below, sequenced in a study of T-cell reconstitution after alpha-beta-depleted transplantation in children. Preparation of the TCRbeta library used unique molecular identifiers. Each CDR3 protein is one row after TCRdb ran MiXCR on the PCR reads. Of roughly 400,000 distinct CDR3 sequences listed, about 20% are singletons. This specimen was PBMCs from the stem cell graft donor, taken from the stem cell graft. These TCRs come from a human donor who donated a stem cell graft to a child with acute myeloid leukemia.

This clonotype was observed a handful of times. The J gene is TRBJ2-1, the V gene TRBV12-3 or TRBV12-4, with TRBD2 matching 11 bases. This CDR3 is built from 14 residues. V was clipped by 7 bases and J by 6 bases; unmatched bases: 5. CDR3 coding DNA: TGTGCCAGCACCATTGGACTAGCGGGCAATGAGCAGTTCTTC. The encoded protein is CASTIGLAGNEQFF.

CDR3 coding DNA: TGTGCCAGCAGTGGTCCGGCGGGAGTGGGCACAGATACGCAGTATTTT. Protein sequence: CASSGPAGVGTDTQYF. V and J are TRBV28 and TRBJ2-3, with 7 bases identical to TRBD2. Germline loops: CDR1 MDHEN, CDR2 SYDVKM. This CDR3 comprises 16 residues. The V segment lost 5 bases and the J segment 1 base; nucleotides outside the gene matches: 9.

There are a few counts of this clonotype. The CDR3 is CASSFGGATEAFF. The CDR3 bases are TGTGCCAGCAGTTTCGGGGGGGCAACTGAAGCTTTCTTT. The V gene is TRBV12-3 or TRBV12-4, the J gene TRBJ1-1; D might be TRBD1 (6 bases). There are 13 residues in the CDR3. Trimming left V 3 bases short and J 5 bases short, with 10 bases between.

The gene calls are TRBV7-9 and TRBJ2-3; D unresolved. Trimming removed 1 base at V and 6 bases at J, with 8 bases between. The V gene's germline CDR1 is SEHNR and CDR2 FQNEAQ (reference sequence). The CDR3 runs 13 residues. CDR3 amino acids: CASSLGPFDTQYF. In nucleotides, the CDR3 is TGTGCCAGCAGCTTAGGACCCTTTGATACGCAGTATTTT.

This clonotype showed up many times. V is TRBV29-1 and J is TRBJ2-7, with D maybe TRBD2 (5 bases). CDR1 is SQVTM, CDR2 ANQGSEA, per germline. Trimming left V 3 bases short and J 1 base short, with 13 bases between. The CDR3 is 14 residues long. The CDR3 nucleotides read TGCAGCGTTGATCGTCTTGGAGGATCCTACGAGCAGTACTTC. This translates into CSVDRLGGSYEQYF.

This clonotype has more than one count but fewer than ten. The chain links TRBV4-2 to TRBJ2-1; TRBD1 might be the D (6 bases). The V gene lost 1 base and the J gene lost 3 bases, with 10 bases spanning the gap. The CDR3 has 15 amino acids. CDR1 and CDR2 (germline): LGHNA, YNFKEQ. Here the CDR3 reads CASSQGRGIYNEQFF. CDR3 bases: TGTGCCAGCAGCCAAGGAAGGGGGATCTACAATGAGCAGTTCTTC.

The chain carries TRBV15 and TRBJ1-5; D perhaps matches TRBD1 (6 bases). The CDR3 consists of 15 residues. Trimming removed 4 bases at V and 3 bases at J, with 13 bases between. Germline values: CDR1 LNHNV, CDR2 YYDKDF (reference sequence). The CDR3 bases are TGTGCCACCAGCACGGTCCGACAGGCCAATCAGCCCCAGCATTTT. This codes for CATSTVRQANQPQHF.

The sample holds a few counts of this clonotype. The chain employs TRBV9 and TRBJ2-3, with D perhaps matching TRBD1 or TRBD2 (5 bases each). Germline V CDR1 and CDR2: SGDLS, YYNGEE. Trimming left V 0 bases short and J 4 bases short, with 15 bases between. The length of the CDR3 is 16 residues. CDR3 in amino acids: CASSVAVFGDADTQYF. CDR3 bases: TGTGCCAGCAGCGTAGCGGTGTTCGGGGACGCAGATACGCAGTATTTT.

The gene calls are TRBV12-3 or TRBV12-4 and TRBJ2-7; 8 nucleotides agree with TRBD2. This CDR3 has 13 amino acids. The trim removed 4 bases at V and 3 bases at J, leaving 2 bases unmatched. The CDR3 loop is CASSSTSGYEQYF. CDR3 in DNA: TGTGCCAGCAGTTCCACTAGCGGCTACGAGCAGTACTTC.

The gene calls are TRBV10-2 and TRBJ2-7; the match to TRBD2 covers 12 bases. The CDR3 runs to 17 residues. V trimming: 3 bases; J trimming: 1 base; junction bases outside the gene matches: 7. The V gene's germline CDR1 is WSHSY and CDR2 SAAADI. The CDR3 sequence: CASSDRRGLAGSYEQYF. The CDR3 DNA reads as TGCGCCAGCAGTGACCGGAGGGGACTAGCGGGTTCCTACGAGCAGTACTTC.

In this sample, this clonotype turned up once. One junction end does not reproduce the germline sequence, and a read error may be involved. The J gene is TRBJ1-6, the V gene TRBV20-1; TRBD1 matches 12 bases. This CDR3 is 15 amino acids long. The V gene's germline CDR1 is DFQATT and CDR2 SNEGSKA (reference sequence). The CDR3 nucleotides are TGCAGTGCTACGGGACAGGGGGCCTATAATTCACCCGTCCACTTT. This encodes CSATGQGAYNSPVHF.